This T cell receptor beta chain appears in the sequencing data of a study of blood T cell repertoires in COVID-19 (dated by TCRdb to about 2020). About the full investigation: Samples from collaborators originated in the United States, Italy and Spain and spanned both the acute and convalescent phases of COVID-19. The material from the prospective study consisted of cDNA or gDNA derived from T cells, B-cell-depleted T cells, or PBMCs. Subjects who had been exposed to COVID-19, were actively infected with it, or had recovered from it provided the deeply sampled blood TCRbeta repertoires that made up the dataset. A freely available public database, intended as a resource for researchers studying the immune response to SARS-CoV-2, is where the repertoires were released. Samples came from the ongoing ImmuneRACE study (first 160 participants) plus 1,254 subjects from 6 global collaborators. A de-identified subject ID, COVID-19 status, age in years and sex were almost always included in the sample metadata. HLA class I and class II types, where available, came from metadata supplied by the sample provider rather than from assay-based typing. Overall results and qualifications from the work: The quantity of clinical and demographic metadata differed by source and by participant and was supplied without curation.

In the prospective study, participants were 18 to 89 years old, resided in around 25 geographic areas of the United States, and were enrolled through a virtual design. To assign participants to cohorts, the prospective study relied on clinical history that participants themselves reported in a screening survey and a study questionnaire. ImmuneRACE Cohort 3 recovered participants were defined by two consecutive negative NP/OP PCR tests, healthcare professional clearance, or symptom resolution. Each participant in the prospective study had whole blood, serum and a nasopharyngeal or oropharyngeal swab collected by mobile phlebotomists. Over a roughly 2-month period, participants in the prospective study had the option of providing additional blood draws and questionnaires. Before DNA extraction, prospective study blood samples were shipped either frozen or at room temperature. Note on this clone: The specificity of this receptor is unknown. Base qualities are not at hand, and no much larger clone is one base apart.

TCRbeta CDR3 regions were amplified from genomic DNA using the immunoSEQ Assay, a bias-controlled multiplex PCR. On the authors' methods: The number of nucleated cells in each sample was estimated from the amplification of reference gene primers within the assay. Sequence reads were collapsed and filtered to measure the absolute abundance of every unique TCRbeta CDR3 rearrangement. For each sample, productive Simpson clonality was calculated by taking the square root of Simpson's diversity index across productive rearrangements. TCRdb retrieved this table from immuneACCESS and kept in-frame rearrangements only. Not all clones are present; in checked studies, unresolved V genes account for under half, and no reason is known for the remainder. The D gene and trimming were derived from the DNA, and the V and J assignments and clone size from that table. In all, the sample holds 150,000 or so clones, and approximately 80% of those were seen once. The ten largest clones take up around 3.2% of the sample.

CDR1 and CDR2 (SGHRS, YFSETQ) derive from the germline V gene. V has 0 bases trimmed and J has 8 bases trimmed; junction bases matching no gene number 11. The CDR3, from cysteine to phenylalanine, totals 17 residues. Only the CDR3 portion is preserved as DNA: 51 bases, with reading frame beginning at the first base. This receptor chain uses TRBV5-1 and TRBJ1-6, with TRBD1 matching 7 junction bases. This TCR derives from a woman aged 55-69 years who had recovered from COVID-19. The sample comprised PBMCs or T cells enriched from blood (not recorded which). At the DNA level, the sequence is TGCGCCAGCAGCTTGGACCCACGACAGGGAGGTGATTCACCCCTCCACTTT. Translated, this gives CASSLDPRQGGDSPLHF.